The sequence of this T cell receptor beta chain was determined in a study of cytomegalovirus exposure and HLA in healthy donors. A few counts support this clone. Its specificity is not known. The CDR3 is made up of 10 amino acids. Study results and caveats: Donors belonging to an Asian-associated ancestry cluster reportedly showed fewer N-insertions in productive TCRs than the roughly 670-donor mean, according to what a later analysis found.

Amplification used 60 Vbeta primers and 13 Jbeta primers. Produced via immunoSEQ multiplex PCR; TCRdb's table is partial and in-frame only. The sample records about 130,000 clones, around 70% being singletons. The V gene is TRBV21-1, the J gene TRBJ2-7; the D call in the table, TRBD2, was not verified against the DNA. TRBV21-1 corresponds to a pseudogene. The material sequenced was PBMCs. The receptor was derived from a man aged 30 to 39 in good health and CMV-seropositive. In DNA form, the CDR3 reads TGTGCCAGCAACCCTAACGAGCAGTACTTC. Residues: CASNPNEQYF.